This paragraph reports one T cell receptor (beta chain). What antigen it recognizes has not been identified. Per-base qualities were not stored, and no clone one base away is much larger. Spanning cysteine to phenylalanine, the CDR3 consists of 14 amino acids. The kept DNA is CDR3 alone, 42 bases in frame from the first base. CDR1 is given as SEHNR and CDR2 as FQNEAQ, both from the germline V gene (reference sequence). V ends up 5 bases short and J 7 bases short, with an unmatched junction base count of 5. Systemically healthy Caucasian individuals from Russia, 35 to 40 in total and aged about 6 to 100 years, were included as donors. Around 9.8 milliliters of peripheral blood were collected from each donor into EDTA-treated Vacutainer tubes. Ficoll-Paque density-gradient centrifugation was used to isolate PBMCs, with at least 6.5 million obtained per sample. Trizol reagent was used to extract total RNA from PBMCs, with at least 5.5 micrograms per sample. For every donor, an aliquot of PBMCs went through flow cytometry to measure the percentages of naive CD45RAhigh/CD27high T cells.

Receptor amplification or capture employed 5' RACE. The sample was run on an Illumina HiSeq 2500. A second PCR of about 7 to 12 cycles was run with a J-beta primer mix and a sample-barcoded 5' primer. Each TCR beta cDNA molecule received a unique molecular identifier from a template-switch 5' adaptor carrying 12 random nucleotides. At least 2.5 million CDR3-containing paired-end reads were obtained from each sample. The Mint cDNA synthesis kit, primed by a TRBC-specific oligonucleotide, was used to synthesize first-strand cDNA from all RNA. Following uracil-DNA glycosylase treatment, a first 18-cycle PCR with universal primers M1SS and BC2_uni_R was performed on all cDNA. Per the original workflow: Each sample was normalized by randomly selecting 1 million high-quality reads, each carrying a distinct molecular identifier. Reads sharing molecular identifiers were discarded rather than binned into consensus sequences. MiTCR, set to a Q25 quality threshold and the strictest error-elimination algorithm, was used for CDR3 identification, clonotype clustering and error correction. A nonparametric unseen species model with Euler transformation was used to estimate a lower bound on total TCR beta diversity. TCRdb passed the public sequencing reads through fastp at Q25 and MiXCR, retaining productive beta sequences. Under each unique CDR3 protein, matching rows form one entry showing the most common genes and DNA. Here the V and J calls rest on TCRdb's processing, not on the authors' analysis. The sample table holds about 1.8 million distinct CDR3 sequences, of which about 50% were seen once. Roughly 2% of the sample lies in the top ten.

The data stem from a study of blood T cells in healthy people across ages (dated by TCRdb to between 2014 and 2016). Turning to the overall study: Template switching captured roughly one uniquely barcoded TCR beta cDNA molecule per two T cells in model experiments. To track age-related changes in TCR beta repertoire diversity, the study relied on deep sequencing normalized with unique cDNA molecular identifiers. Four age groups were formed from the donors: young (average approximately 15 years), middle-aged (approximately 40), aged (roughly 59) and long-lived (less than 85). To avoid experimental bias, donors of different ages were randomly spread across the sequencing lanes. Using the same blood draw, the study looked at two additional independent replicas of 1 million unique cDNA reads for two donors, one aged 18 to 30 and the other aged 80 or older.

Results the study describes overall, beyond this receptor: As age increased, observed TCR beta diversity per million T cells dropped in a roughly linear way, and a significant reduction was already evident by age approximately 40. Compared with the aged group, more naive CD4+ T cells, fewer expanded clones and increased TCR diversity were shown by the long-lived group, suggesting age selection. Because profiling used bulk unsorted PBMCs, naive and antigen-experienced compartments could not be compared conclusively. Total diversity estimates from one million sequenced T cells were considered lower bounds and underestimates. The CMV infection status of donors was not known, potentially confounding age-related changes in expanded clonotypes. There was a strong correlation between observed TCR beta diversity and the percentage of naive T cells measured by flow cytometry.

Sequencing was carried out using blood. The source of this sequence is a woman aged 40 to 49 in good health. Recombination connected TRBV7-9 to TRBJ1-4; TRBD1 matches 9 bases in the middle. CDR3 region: CASSETGGGEKLFF. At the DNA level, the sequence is TGTGCCAGCAGCGAAACAGGGGGCGGTGAAAAACTGTTTTTT. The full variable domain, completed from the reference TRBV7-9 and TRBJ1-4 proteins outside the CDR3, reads DTGVSQNPRHKITKRGQNVTFRCDPISEHNRLYWYRQTLGQGPEFLTYFQNEAQLEKSRLLSDRFSAERPKGSFSTLEIQRTEQGDSAMYLCASSETGGGEKLFFGSGTQLSVL.